The clone carrying this T cell receptor (beta chain) was detected a few times. Its matching antigen is unknown. The length of the CDR3 is 15 residues. CDR1 and CDR2 from the germline V gene are SGDLS and YYNGEE. V lost 0 bases and J lost 2, with 12 bases in between. A minimum of 7 million PBMCs was isolated per sample. This sample was included in a study of blood T cells in healthy people across ages. For the second PCR, which ran for 7 to 11 cycles, a sample-barcoded 5' primer and a J-beta primer mix were used. The study obtained at least 2.5 million CDR3-containing paired-end reads from every sample. Each CDR3 protein gets one entry after TCRdb re-called the 5' RACE reads with MiXCR. The data contain roughly 410,000 distinct CDR3 sequences, more than 45% of them singletons. The study's findings and limits: Long-lived donors had more naive CD4+ cells and higher diversity than aged donors.

The sequencing sample was made of blood. The chain has TRBV9 and TRBJ2-7; no definite D call. The TCR comes from a man aged 55 to 70 in good health. The CDR3 DNA is TGTGCCAGCAGCGTAGTGAGCCGCTCGGCCTACGAGCAGTACTTC. It translates to CASSVVSRSAYEQYF.